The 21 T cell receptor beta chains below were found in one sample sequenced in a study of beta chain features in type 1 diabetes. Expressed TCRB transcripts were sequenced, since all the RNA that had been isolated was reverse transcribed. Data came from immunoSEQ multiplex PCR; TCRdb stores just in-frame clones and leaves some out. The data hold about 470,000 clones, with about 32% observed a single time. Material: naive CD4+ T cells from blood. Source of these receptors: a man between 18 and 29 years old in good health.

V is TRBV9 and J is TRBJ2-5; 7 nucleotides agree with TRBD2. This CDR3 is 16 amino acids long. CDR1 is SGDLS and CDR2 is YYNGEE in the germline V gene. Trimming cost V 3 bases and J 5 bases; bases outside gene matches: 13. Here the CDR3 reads CASSEFASGGVETQYF. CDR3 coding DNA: TGTGCCAGCAGCGAATTTGCTAGCGGAGGGGTGGAGACCCAGTACTTC.

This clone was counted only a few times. CDR3 loop: CASSRAGGTGELFF. In nucleotides, the CDR3 is TGTGCCAGCAGCCGAGCGGGAGGCACCGGGGAGCTGTTTTTT. The chain employs TRBV7-7 and TRBJ2-2; 9 bases align to TRBD2. This CDR3 has 14 amino acids. J lost 4 bases, V lost 5 bases, and 2 bases had no gene match. CDR1 is SSHAT and CDR2 is FNYEAQ in the germline V gene (reference sequence).

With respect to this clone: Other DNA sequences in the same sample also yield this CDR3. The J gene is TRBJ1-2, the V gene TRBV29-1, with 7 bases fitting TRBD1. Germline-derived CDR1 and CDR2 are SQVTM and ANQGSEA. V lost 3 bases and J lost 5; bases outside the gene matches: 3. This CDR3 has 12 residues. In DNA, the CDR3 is TGCAGCGTTGAGTCGACAGGGTATGGCTACACCTTC. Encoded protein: CSVESTGYGYTF. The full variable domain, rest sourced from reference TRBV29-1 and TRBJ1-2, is SAVISQKPSRDICQRGTSLTIQCQVDSQVTMMFWYRQQPGQSLTLIATANQGSEATYESGFVIDKFPISRPNLTFSTLTVSNMSPEDSSIYLCSVESTGYGYTFGSGTRLTVV.

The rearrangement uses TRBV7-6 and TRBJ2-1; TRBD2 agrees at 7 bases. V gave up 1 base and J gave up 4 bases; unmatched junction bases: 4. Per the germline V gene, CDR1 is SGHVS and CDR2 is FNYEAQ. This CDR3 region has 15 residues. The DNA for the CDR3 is TGTGCCAGCAGCTTAGTGGCTAGCGGATACAATGAGCAGTTCTTC. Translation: CASSLVASGYNEQFF.

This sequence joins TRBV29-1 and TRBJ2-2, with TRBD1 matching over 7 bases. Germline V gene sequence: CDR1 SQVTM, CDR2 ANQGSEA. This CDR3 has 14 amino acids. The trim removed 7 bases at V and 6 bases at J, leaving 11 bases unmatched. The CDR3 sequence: CSAARTGPAGELFF. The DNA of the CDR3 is TGCAGCGCCGCCCGGACAGGACCTGCCGGGGAGCTGTTTTTT.

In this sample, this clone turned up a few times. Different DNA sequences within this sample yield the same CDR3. DNA for the CDR3: TGTGCCAGCAGCTTGGTTTCTTACAATGAGCAGTTCTTC. The encoded protein is CASSLVSYNEQFF. The rearrangement uses TRBV5-4 and TRBJ2-1; D is unresolved. The CDR3 has 13 amino acids. The germline V and J ends were trimmed by 0 bases and 4 bases, with 5 bases remaining between them. Germline CDR1 reads SGHNT; CDR2 reads YYREEE (reference sequence).

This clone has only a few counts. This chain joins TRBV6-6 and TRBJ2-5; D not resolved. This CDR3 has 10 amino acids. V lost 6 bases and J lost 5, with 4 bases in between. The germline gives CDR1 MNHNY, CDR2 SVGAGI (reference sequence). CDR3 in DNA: TGTGCCAGCAGAGGGGAGACCCAGTACTTC. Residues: CASRGETQYF.

The CDR3 sequence is CASSQLYEQYF. DNA for the CDR3: TGTGCCAGCAGTCAACTCTACGAGCAGTACTTC. The rearrangement joins TRBV28 to TRBJ2-7; D unresolved. Between the trimmed V and J ends, which lost 5 bases and 3 bases, there was a span of 5 bases. The CDR3 contains 11 residues. The germline gives CDR1 MDHEN, CDR2 SYDVKM.

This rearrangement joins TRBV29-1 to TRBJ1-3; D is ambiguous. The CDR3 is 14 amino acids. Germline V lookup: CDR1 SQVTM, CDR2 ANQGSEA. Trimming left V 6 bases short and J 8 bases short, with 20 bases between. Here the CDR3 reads CSVLSQATRDTIYF. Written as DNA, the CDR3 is TGCAGCGTCCTGTCTCAAGCCACCCGGGACACCATATATTTT.

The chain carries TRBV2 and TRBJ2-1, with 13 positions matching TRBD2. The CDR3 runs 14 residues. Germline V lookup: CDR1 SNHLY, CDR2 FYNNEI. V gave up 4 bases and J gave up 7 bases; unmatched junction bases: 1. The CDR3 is CASSGLAGGNEQFF. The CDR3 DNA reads TGTGCCAGCAGTGGACTAGCGGGAGGAAATGAGCAGTTCTTC. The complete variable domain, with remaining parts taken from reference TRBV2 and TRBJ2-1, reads EPEVTQTPSHQVTQMGQEVILRCVPISNHLYFYWYRQILGQKVEFLVSFYNNEISEKSEIFDDQFSVERPDGSNFTLKIRSTKLEDSAMYFCASSGLAGGNEQFFGPGTRLTVL.

CDR3 sequence (DNA): TGCAGTGCTAGTTTCCTTGGGGAGCAGTACTTC. This encodes CSASFLGEQYF. The chain uses TRBV20-1 and TRBJ2-7; D gene unclear. Per germline, CDR1 DFQATT and CDR2 SNEGSKA (reference sequence). This CDR3 contains 11 residues. The V end lost 3 bases, the J end lost 7 bases, and 10 bases lay between the germline ends.

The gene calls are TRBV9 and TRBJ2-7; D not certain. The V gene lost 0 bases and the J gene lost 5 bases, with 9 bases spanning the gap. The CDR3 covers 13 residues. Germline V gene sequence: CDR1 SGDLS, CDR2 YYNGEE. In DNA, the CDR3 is TGTGCCAGCAGCGTAGCTCCGAGAAACGAGCAGTACTTC. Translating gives CASSVAPRNEQYF.

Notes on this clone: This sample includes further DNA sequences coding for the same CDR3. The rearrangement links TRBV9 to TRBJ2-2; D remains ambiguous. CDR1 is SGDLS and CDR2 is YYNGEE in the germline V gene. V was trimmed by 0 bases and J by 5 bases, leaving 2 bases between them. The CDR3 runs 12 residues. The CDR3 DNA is TGTGCCAGCAGCGTAGATACCGGGGAGCTGTTTTTT. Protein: CASSVDTGELFF.

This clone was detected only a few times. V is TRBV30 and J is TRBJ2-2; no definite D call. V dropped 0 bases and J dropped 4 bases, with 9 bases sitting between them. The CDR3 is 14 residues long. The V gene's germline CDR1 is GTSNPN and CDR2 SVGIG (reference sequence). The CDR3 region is CAWSVIAATGELFF. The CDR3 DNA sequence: TGTGCCTGGAGTGTTATAGCAGCCACCGGGGAGCTGTTTTTT.

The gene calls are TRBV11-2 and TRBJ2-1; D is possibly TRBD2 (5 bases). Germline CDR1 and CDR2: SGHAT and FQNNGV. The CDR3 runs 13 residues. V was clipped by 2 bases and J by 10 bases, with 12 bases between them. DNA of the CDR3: TGTGCCAGCAGCTTATCGAGACTATACGAGCAGTTCTTC. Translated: CASSLSRLYEQFF.

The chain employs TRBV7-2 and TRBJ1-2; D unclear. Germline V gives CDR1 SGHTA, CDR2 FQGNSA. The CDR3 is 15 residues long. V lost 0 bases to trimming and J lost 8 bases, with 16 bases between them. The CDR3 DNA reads TGTGCCAGCAGCTTAGCTGGATCGGTCCGTGACGGCTACACCTTC. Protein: CASSLAGSVRDGYTF.

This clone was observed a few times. The CDR3 here is CASSQGDRGLETQYF. In nucleotides, the CDR3 is TGCGCCAGCAGCCAAGGGGACAGGGGGCTAGAGACCCAGTACTTC. J is TRBJ2-5 and V is TRBV4-1, with 12 positions matching TRBD1. Unmatched junction bases numbered 1, after V lost 1 base and J lost 4 bases. The CDR3 sequence is 15 residues long. Germline V CDR1 and CDR2: MGHRA, YSYEKL.

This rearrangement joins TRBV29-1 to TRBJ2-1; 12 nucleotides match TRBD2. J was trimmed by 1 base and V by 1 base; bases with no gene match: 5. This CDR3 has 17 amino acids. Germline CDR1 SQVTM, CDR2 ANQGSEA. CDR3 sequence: CSVEGLAGVSSYNEQFF. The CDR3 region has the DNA TGCAGCGTTGAAGGACTAGCGGGAGTGAGTTCCTACAATGAGCAGTTCTTC.

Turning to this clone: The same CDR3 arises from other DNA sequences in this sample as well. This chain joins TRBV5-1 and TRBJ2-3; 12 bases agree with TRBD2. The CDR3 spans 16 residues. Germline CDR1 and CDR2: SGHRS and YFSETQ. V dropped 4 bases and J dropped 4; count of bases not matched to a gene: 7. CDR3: CASSPPLAGGPDTQYF. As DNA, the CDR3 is TGCGCCAGCAGCCCTCCTCTAGCGGGAGGGCCAGATACGCAGTATTTT.

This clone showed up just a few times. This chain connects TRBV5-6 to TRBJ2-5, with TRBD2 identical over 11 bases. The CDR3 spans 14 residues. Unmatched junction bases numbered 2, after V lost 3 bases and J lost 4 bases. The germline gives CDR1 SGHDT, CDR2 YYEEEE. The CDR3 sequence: CASSSLAGGETQYF. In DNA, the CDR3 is TGTGCCAGCAGCTCCCTAGCGGGAGGAGAGACCCAGTACTTC.

The CDR3 region is CASRQNLGYGYTF. The CDR3 bases are TGTGCCAGCAGACAAAACCTAGGCTATGGCTACACCTTC. The chain links TRBV7-9 to TRBJ1-2; D remains ambiguous. The CDR3 length is 13 residues. Germline V gene sequence: CDR1 SEHNR, CDR2 FQNEAQ (reference sequence). The V and J ends lost 6 bases and 4 bases respectively, with 12 bases between them.